The 15 T cell receptor beta chains in this list originate from one sample, sequenced in a study of T cell responses to AZD1222 COVID-19 vaccine (dated by TCRdb to the early 2020s). The intended sense of this specimen's time point label: about 28 days (+/-7) after the second vaccine dose. Libraries were built with the immunoSEQ multiplex PCR assay. Here the immuneACCESS table is served through TCRdb, limited to in-frame sequences with V and J called. Missing clones are a known gap in these copies; in checked studies unresolved V genes cover under half, and the rest lacks a known reason. The sample table contains 50,000 to 70,000 clones; only one count was recorded for approximately 92% of them. The ten largest clonotypes hold 5.5% to 7% of the sample. This specimen consisted of peripheral blood, obtained 28 days after the second AZD1222 dose. The origin of the receptors is an adult who received the AZD1222 COVID-19 vaccine.

This clone was counted a single time. This chain joins TRBV7-9 and TRBJ2-3; a weak D match, TRBD2 (5 bases). V shed 1 base and J shed 3 bases, with 5 bases lying between them. This CDR3 comprises 13 residues. Germline CDR1 is SEHNR and CDR2 is FQNEAQ (reference sequence). The CDR3 nucleotides are TGTGCCAGCAGCTTAGGGGAGACAGATACGCAGTATTTT. Protein sequence: CASSLGETDTQYF.

This clone was observed a few times. The V gene is TRBV9, the J gene TRBJ2-2; tentative D call: TRBD1 (7 bases). The CDR3 totals 16 residues. Trimming stripped 3 bases from V and 7 bases from J, with 19 bases between. Germline-derived CDR1 and CDR2 are SGDLS and YYNGEE. The CDR3 loop is CASSAWRDSRNGELFF. CDR3 coding DNA: TGTGCCAGCAGCGCGTGGCGGGACAGCCGGAACGGGGAGCTGTTTTTT.

The rearrangement uses TRBV15 and TRBJ1-1, with TRBD1 matching over 8 bases. Germline values: CDR1 LNHNV, CDR2 YYDKDF (reference sequence). Trimming cost V 1 base and J 5 bases; bases outside gene matches: 9. The CDR3 has 16 residues. In nucleotides, the CDR3 is TGTGCCACCAGCAGAGGCGGGGGGCAGGGGGCGACTGAAGCTTTCTTT. Its protein product is CATSRGGGQGATEAFF. Supplemented by reference TRBV15 and TRBJ1-1, the full variable domain reads DAMVIQNPRYQVTQFGKPVTLSCSQTLNHNVMYWYQQKSSQAPKLLFHYYDKDFNNEADTPDNFQSRRPNTSFCFLDIRSPGLGDTAMYLCATSRGGGQGATEAFFGQGTRLTVV.

DNA for the CDR3: TGCAGCGTTGATAGGGGAGGAGGAGATACGCAGTATTTT. It yields the protein CSVDRGGGDTQYF. The V and J genes are TRBV29-1 and TRBJ2-3; tentative D call: TRBD2 (6 bases). CDR1 SQVTM and CDR2 ANQGSEA come from the germline V gene. The CDR3 has 13 residues. Trimming removed 3 bases at V and 5 bases at J, with 12 bases between.

The gene calls are TRBV6-5 and TRBJ1-1; 7 nucleotides line up with TRBD1. The length of the CDR3 is 16 residues. After removal of 0 bases from V and 2 bases from J, the junction contained 6 bases not matched to a gene. CDR1 is MNHEY, CDR2 SVGAGI, per germline. In DNA, the CDR3 is TGTGCCAGCAGTTACTCTCCAGGGGGAACCAACACTGAAGCTTTCTTT. It is translated as CASSYSPGGTNTEAFF.

This chain connects TRBV4-3 to TRBJ2-7; D is perhaps TRBD1 (6 bases). CDR1 is LGHNA, CDR2 YSLEER, per germline. This CDR3 spans 16 amino acids. Trimming shortened V by 0 bases and J by 0 bases, and 12 bases separated the two germline ends. The CDR3: CASSQDRDTGSYEQYF. CDR3 DNA sequence: TGCGCCAGCAGCCAAGATCGGGACACCGGCTCCTACGAGCAGTACTTC.

The chain carries TRBV5-4 and TRBJ1-3; 9 nucleotides agree with TRBD1. The CDR3 spans 16 residues. The germline V gene encodes CDR1 SGHNT and CDR2 YYREEE (reference sequence). V trimming: 4 bases; J trimming: 0 bases; junction bases outside the gene matches: 5. The CDR3 region has the DNA TGTGCCAGCAGCCCCAGGACAGGGGCCTCTGGAAACACCATATATTTT. Protein: CASSPRTGASGNTIYF.

The chain combines TRBV6-2 or TRBV6-3 with TRBJ2-2, with a tentative D call TRBD1 (6 bases). CDR3 size: 17 residues. Trimming took off 2 bases at V and 8 bases at J, with 21 bases between the two ends. In germline, CDR1 is MNHEY, CDR2 SVGEGT. The CDR3 sequence is CASSYPPHRALQGELFF. CDR3 sequence (DNA): TGTGCCAGCAGTTACCCCCCCCACAGGGCCCTTCAAGGGGAGCTGTTTTTT.

There are a few counts of this clone. V is TRBV6-1 and J is TRBJ1-5; D not certain. Trimming took 2 bases from V and 7 from J, leaving 15 bases between them. Germline V gene lookup returns CDR1 MNHNS and CDR2 SASEGT. The CDR3 spans 15 residues. The CDR3 loop is CASSERPYGNQPQHF. The CDR3 DNA reads TGTGCCAGCAGTGAAAGGCCCTATGGGAACCAGCCCCAGCATTTT.

V and J are TRBV19 and TRBJ2-7; TRBD1 matches at 8 bases. This CDR3 contains 16 residues. Germline CDR1 and CDR2: LNHDA and SQIVND (reference sequence). J gave up 9 bases and V 3 bases, and 16 bases lay outside the gene matches. The chain's CDR3 is CASSIPAGQGATRQYF. The CDR3 nucleotides read TGTGCCAGTAGTATCCCGGCGGGGCAGGGGGCTACTAGGCAGTACTTC.

The J gene is TRBJ1-2, the V gene TRBV14; D ambiguous. The V gene's germline CDR1 is SGHDN and CDR2 FVKESK. Trimming took off 6 bases at V and 3 bases at J, with 8 bases between the two ends. The CDR3 spans 12 residues. CDR3 in amino acids: CASRGYDYGYTF. The CDR3 coding sequence is TGTGCCAGCAGGGGTTATGACTATGGCTACACCTTC.

V and J are TRBV9 and TRBJ2-3; TRBD1 might be the D (6 bases). The germline gives CDR1 SGDLS, CDR2 YYNGEE. Trimming left V 0 bases short and J 5 bases short, with 10 bases between. The CDR3 totals 14 residues. In DNA, the CDR3 is TGTGCCAGCAGCGTAGTGGGGGCTAGAGATACGCAGTATTTT. Protein product: CASSVVGARDTQYF.

J is TRBJ2-7 and V is TRBV7-8; D is perhaps TRBD2 (5 bases). V shed 0 bases and J shed 3 bases, with 6 bases lying between them. Germline CDR1 and CDR2: SGHVS and FQNEAQ. The CDR3 spans 13 residues. The CDR3 reads CASSLAGSYEQYF. The DNA for the CDR3 is TGTGCCAGCAGCTTAGCGGGGAGCTACGAGCAGTACTTC.

This sequence joins TRBV6-5 and TRBJ2-1; D gene uncertain. Looked up from germline, CDR1 is MNHEY and CDR2 is SVGAGI. Trimming pared 7 bases from V and 8 bases from J, leaving 9 bases between. The CDR3 loop spans 11 amino acids. This CDR3 is CASTFTDEQFF. CDR3 coding DNA: TGTGCCAGCACCTTTACCGATGAGCAGTTCTTC.

V gene TRBV6-1 combines with J gene TRBJ2-7, with D perhaps matching TRBD2 (6 bases). CDR1 is MNHNS and CDR2 is SASEGT in the germline V gene. This CDR3 has 15 residues. V was cut by 1 base and J by 3 bases, with 13 bases left in between. In nucleotides, the CDR3 is TGTGCCAGCAGTGAAGTTTGGCAGGGAGGCTACGAGCAGTACTTC. Translating gives CASSEVWQGGYEQYF.